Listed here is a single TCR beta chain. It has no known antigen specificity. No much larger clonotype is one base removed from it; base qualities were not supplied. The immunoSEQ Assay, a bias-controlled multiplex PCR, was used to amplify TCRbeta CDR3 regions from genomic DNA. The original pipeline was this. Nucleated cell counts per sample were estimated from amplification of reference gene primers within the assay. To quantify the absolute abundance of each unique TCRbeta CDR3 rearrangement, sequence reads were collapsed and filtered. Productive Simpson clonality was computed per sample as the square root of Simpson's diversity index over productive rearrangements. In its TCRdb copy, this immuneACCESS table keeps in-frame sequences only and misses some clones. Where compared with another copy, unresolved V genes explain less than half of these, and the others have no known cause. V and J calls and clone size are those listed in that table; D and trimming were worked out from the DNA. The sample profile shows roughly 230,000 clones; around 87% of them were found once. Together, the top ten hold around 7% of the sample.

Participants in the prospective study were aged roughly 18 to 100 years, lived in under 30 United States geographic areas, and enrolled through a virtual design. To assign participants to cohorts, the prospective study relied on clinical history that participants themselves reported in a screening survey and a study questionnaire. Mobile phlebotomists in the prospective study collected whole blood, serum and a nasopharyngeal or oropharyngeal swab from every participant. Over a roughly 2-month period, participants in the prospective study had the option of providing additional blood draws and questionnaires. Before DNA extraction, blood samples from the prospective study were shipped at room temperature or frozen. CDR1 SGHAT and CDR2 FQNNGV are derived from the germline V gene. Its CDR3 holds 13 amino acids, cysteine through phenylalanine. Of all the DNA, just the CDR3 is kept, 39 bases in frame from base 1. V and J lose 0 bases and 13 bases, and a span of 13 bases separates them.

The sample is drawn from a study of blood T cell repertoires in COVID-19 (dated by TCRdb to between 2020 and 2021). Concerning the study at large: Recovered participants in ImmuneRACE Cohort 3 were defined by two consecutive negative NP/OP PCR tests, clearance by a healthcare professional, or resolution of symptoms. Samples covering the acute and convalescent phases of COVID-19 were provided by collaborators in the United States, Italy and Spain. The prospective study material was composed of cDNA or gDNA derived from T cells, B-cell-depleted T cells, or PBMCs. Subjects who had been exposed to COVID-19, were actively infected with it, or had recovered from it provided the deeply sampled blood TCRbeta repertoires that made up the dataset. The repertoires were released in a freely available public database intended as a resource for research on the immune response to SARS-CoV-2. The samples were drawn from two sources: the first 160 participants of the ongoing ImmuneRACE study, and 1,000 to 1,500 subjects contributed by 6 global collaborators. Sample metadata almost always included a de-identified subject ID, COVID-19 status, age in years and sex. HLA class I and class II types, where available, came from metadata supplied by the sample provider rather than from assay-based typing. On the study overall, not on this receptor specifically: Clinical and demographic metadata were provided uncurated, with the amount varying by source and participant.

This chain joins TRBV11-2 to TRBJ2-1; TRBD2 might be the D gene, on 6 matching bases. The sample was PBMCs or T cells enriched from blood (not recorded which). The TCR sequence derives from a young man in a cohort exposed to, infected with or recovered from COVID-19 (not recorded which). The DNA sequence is TGTGCCAGCAGCTTAGATCTCGGGGGAGCTCAGTTCTTC. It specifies CASSLDLGGAQFF.